This T cell receptor (beta chain) was obtained from a study of tumor-infiltrating lymphocytes in primary liver carcinoma. Germline DNA was also extracted, while the blood RNA originated from unsorted whole blood. This clonotype has only one observation. Its ends do not fully match the called genes, so a read error is possible. The input was approximately 500 ng total RNA; TCR beta cDNA was made from it with a constant-region primer. ARM-PCR, slightly modified, supplied the TCR beta libraries through three nested multiplex PCR rounds. TRBV1-TRBV30 forward primers and a C-beta reverse primer were used in the first two PCR rounds, which each ran for approximately 11 cycles. TCRdb redid the calling of the multiplex PCR reads with MiXCR, one entry per CDR3 protein. The sample includes about 330,000 distinct CDR3 sequences, around three fifths of them seen just once. In germline, CDR1 is MNHEY, CDR2 SVGAGI. This CDR3 comprises 16 residues.

The chain has TRBV6-5 and TRBJ2-1; D unclear. This clonotype originated in a man aged 40-49 years with primary liver carcinoma and hepatitis B virus infection. The sample taken for sequencing was peripheral blood. The CDR3 here is CASSPRGAASYNEQLF. CDR3 in DNA: TGTGCCAGCAGTCCTCGTGGCGCCGCCTCCTACAATGAGCAGCTCTTC.